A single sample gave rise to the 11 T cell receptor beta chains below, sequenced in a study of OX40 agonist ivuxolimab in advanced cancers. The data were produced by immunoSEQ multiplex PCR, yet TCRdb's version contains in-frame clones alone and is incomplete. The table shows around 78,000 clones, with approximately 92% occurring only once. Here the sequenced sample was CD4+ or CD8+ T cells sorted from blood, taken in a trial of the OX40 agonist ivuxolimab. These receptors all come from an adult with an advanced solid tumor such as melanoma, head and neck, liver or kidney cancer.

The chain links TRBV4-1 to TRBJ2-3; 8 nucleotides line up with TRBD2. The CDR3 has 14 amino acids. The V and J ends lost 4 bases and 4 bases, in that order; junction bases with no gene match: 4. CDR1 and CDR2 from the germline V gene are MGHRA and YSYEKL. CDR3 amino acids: CASSPSSGPDTQYF. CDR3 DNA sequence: TGCGCCAGCAGCCCATCTAGCGGGCCAGATACGCAGTATTTT.

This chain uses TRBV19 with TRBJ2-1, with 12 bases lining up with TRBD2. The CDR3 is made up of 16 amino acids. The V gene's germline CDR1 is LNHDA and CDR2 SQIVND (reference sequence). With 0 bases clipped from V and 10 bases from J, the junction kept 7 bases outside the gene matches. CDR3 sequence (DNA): TGTGCCAGTAGTATAGAAGGGACTAGCGGGCGGCCGGAGCAGTTCTTC. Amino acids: CASSIEGTSGRPEQFF.

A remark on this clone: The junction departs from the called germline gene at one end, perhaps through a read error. CDR3 coding DNA: TGTGCCAGCAGCTTGGTCTCGACAGGGCCCCTCTTC. Translation: CASSLVSTGPLF. This rearrangement joins TRBV5-6 to TRBJ2-1, with 7 bases identical to TRBD1. This CDR3 comprises 12 residues. Germline CDR1 and CDR2: SGHDT and YYEEEE.

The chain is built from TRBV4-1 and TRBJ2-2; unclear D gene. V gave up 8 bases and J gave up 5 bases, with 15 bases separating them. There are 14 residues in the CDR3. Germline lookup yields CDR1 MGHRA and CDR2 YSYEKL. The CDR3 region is CASYDLMGTGELFF. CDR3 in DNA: TGCGCCAGCTATGATCTCATGGGGACCGGGGAGCTGTTTTTT.

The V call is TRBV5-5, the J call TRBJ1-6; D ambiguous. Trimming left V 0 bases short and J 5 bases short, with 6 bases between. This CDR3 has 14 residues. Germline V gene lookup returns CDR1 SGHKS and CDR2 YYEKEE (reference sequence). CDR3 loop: CASSLGLDNSPLHF. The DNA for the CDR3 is TGTGCCAGCAGCTTGGGTCTGGATAATTCACCCCTCCACTTT.

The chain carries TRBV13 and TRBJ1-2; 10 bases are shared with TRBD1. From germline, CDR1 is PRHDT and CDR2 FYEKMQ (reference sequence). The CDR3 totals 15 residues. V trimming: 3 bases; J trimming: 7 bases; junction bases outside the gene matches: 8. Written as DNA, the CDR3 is TGTGCCAGCAGCTTGGCCGGGACAGGGGATTTTGGCTACACCTTC. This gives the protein CASSLAGTGDFGYTF.

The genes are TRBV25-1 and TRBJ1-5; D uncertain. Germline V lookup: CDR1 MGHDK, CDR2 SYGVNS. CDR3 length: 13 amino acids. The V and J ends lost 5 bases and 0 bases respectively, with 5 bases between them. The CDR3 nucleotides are TGTGCCAGCAGTCACTATAGCAATCAGCCCCAGCATTTT. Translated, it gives CASSHYSNQPQHF.

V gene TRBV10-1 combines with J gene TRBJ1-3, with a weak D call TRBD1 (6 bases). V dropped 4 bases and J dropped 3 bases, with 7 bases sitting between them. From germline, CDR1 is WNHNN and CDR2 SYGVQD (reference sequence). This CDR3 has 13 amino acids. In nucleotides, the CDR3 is TGCGCCAGCAGTGCAGGGGATGGAAACACCATATATTTT. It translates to CASSAGDGNTIYF.

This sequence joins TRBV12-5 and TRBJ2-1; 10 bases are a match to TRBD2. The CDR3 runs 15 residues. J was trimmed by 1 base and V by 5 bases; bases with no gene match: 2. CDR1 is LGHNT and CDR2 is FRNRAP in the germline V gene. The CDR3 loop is CASGSGRASYNEQFF. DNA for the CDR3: TGTGCTAGTGGTAGCGGGAGGGCTTCCTACAATGAGCAGTTCTTC. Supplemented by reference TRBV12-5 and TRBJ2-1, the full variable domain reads DARVTQTPRHKVTEMGQEVTMRCQPILGHNTVFWYRQTMMQGLELLAYFRNRAPLDDSGMPKDRFSAEMPDATLATLKIQPSEPRDSAVYFCASGSGRASYNEQFFGPGTRLTVL.

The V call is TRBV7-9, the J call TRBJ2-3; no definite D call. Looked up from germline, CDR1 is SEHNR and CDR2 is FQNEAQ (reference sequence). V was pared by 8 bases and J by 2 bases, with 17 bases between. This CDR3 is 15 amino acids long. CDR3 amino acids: CASSLGQPDTDTQYF. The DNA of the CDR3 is TGTGCCAGCTCTCTAGGGCAGCCCGACACAGATACGCAGTATTTT.

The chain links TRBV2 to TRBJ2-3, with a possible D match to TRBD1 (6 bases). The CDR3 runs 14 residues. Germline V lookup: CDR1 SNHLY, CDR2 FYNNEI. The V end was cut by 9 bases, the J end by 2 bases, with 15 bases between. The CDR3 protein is CASVRDTYTDTQYF. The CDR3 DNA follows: TGTGCCAGTGTCCGGGACACCTACACAGATACGCAGTATTTT.